This T cell receptor beta chain was recovered during a study of graft-versus-host responses after intestinal transplantation. This CDR3 is built from 13 residues. V was clipped by 6 bases and J by 2 bases; unmatched bases: 3. In germline, CDR1 is MNHNS, CDR2 SASEGT. Sequencing was performed with immunoSEQ multiplex PCR; in TCRdb, only in-frame clones are kept and a portion is missing. The repertoire consists of 14,000 or so clones, with about 90% occurring once and the leading ten covering less than 8%. V usage is TRBV6-1 and J usage is TRBJ2-7, with 8 bases aligning to TRBD2. The sequences come from bone marrow, collected roughly 4 months after intestinal transplantation. This receptor was obtained from a human patient who received an intestinal transplant, so some T cells may come from the graft donor. The CDR3 DNA is TGTGCCAGCAGGACTAGCGAGACCTACGAGCAGTACTTC. This gives the protein CASRTSETYEQYF.